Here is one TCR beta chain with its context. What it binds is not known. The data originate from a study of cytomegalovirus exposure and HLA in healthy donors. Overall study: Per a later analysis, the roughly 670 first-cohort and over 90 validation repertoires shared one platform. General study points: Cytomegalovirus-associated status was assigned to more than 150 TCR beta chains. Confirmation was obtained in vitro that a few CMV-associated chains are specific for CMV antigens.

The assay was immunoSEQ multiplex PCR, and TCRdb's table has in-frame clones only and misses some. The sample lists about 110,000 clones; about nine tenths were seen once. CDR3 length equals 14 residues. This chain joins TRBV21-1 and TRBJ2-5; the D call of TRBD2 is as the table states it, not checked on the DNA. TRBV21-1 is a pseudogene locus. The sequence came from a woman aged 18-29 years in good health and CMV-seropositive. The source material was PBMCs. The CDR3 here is CASSNILGEETQYF. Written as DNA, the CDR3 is TGTGCCAGCAGCAATATACTTGGAGAAGAGACCCAGTACTTC.